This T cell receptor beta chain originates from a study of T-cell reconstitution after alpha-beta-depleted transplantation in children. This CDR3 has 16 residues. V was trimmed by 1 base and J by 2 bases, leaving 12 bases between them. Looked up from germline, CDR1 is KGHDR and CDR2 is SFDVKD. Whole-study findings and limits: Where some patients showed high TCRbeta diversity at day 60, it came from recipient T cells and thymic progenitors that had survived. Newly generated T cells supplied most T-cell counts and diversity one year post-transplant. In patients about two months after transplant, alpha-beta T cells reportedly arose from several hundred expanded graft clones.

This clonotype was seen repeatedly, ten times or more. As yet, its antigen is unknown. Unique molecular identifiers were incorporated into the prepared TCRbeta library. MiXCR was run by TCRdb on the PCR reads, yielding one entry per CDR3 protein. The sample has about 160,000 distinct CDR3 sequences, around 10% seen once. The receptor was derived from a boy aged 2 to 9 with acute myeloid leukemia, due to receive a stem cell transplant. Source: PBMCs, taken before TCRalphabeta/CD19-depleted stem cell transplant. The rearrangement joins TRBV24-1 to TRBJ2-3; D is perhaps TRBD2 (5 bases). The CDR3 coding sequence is TGTGCCACCAGTGATTTAGTGGTCGGGAACACAGATACGCAGTATTTT. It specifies CATSDLVVGNTDTQYF.